The source of this T cell receptor beta chain is a study of blood T cell repertoires in COVID-19. Study as a whole: The study drew acute and convalescent COVID-19 samples from the United States, Italy and Spain.

The V gene lost 2 bases and the J gene lost 6 bases, with 17 bases spanning the gap. Per the germline V gene, CDR1 is SGHRS and CDR2 is YFSETQ. The CDR3 totals 15 residues. Data came from immunoSEQ multiplex PCR; TCRdb stores just in-frame clones and leaves some out. The repertoire holds approximately 280,000 clones, with about 88% as singletons. This receptor was obtained from a human donor with COVID-19, enrolled during active disease. The donor label of this sample is uncertain. Sample: peripheral blood. The genes are TRBV5-1 and TRBJ1-1; possible D gene TRBD1, 6 bases. CDR3 nucleotide sequence: TGCGCCAGCAGCTTAACGATGGGGGCGCAGGCTGAAGCTTTCTTT. This gives the protein CASSLTMGAQAEAFF.